The TCR beta chain under discussion was sequenced for a study of response to subunit inactivated influenza vaccine (dated by TCRdb to 2017 to 2018). At the level of the whole study: To follow how T cells responded to a trivalent subunit inactivated influenza vaccine, the researchers relied on deep quantitative profiling of the T cell receptor repertoire. General conclusions and limits of the study: It was suggested by the authors that each seasonal influenza vaccination may recruit only a limited number of new T cells.

Regarding this clonotype: This receptor's antigen is unknown. Per-nucleotide qualities are absent, and no much larger clonotype sits a single base away.

Libraries were constructed by RT-PCR. Sequencing was carried out with an Illumina HiSeq 2500. TCRdb reran the public reads through fastp at Q25 and MiXCR, keeping productive beta chains. Rows with a matching CDR3 protein are joined into one entry that keeps the most common DNA and genes. This sample holds just over 300,000 distinct CDR3 sequences; approximately 20% were observed only once. Of the sample, about a tenth falls within the top ten clones. CDR1 SGDLS and CDR2 YYNGEE were looked up in the germline V gene. V is pruned by 4 bases and J by 3 bases, leaving 14 bases of the junction without a gene match. The cysteine opens and the phenylalanine closes a CDR3 of 17 amino acids. CDR3 DNA is the only sequence kept; it has 51 bases, read in frame from the first base.

The specimen was PBMCs from blood, collected 21 months after vaccination. This clonotype was sampled from a man between 45 and 75 years old who received an inactivated influenza vaccine. Donor details come from another sample of the same person, matched by shared clones. The rearranged chain carries TRBV9 and TRBJ2-3; the junction holds 7 bases that match TRBD2. The CDR3 reads CASSPRRIVGGTDTQYF. The DNA sequence is as follows: TGTGCCAGCAGCCCCCGGCGGATTGTGGGGGGGACAGATACGCAGTATTTT. Supplemented by the reference TRBV9 and TRBJ2-3 proteins around the CDR3, the complete variable domain is DSGVTQTPKHLITATGQRVTLRCSPRSGDLSVYWYQQSLDQGLQFLIQYYNGEERAKGNILERFSAQQFPDLHSELNLSSLELGDSALYFCASSPRRIVGGTDTQYFGPGTRLTVL.